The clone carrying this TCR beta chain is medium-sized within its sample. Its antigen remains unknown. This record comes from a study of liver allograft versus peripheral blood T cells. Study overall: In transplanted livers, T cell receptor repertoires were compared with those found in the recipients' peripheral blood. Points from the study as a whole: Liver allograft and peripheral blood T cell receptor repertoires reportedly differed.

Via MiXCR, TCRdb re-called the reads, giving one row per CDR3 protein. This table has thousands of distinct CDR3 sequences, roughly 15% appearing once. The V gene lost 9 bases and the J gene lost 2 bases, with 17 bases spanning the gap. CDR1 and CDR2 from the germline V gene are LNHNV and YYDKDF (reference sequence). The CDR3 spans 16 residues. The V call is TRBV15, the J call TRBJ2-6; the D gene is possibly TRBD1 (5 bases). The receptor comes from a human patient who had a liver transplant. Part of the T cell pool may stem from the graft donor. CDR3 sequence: CATGSTGDPGANVLTF. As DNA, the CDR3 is TGTGCCACTGGATCAACAGGCGACCCTGGGGCCAACGTCCTGACTTTC.